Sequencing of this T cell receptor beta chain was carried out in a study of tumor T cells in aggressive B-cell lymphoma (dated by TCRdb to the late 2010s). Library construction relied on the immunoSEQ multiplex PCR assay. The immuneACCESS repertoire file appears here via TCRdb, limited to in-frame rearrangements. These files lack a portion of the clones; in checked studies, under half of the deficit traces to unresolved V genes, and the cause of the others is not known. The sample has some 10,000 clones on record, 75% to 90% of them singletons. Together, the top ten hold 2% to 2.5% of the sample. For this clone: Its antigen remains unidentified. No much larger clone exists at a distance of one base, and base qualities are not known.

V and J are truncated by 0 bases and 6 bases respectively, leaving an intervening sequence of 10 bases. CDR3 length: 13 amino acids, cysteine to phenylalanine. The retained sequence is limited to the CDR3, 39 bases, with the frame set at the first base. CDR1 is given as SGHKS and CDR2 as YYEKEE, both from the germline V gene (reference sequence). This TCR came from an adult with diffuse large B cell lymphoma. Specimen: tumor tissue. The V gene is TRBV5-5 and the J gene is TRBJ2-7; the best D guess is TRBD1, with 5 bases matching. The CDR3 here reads CASSLGWGTEQYF. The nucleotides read TGTGCCAGCAGCTTGGGTTGGGGCACCGAGCAGTACTTC.